Each of the 18 T cell receptor beta chains below was sequenced from the same sample in a study of T cells in Graves' hyperthyroidism and ophthalmopathy. The CDR3 regions of TCR beta were amplified from RNA transcripts. The TCR CDR3 first-round RT-PCR relied on the HTBI primer set. MiXCR, applied by TCRdb to the multiplex PCR reads, yields one record per CDR3 protein. The sample has roughly 500,000 distinct CDR3 sequences, about 16% seen once. The sample consisted of blood. These receptors all stem from a woman aged 25 to 45 with Graves' ophthalmopathy.

The chain is built from TRBV6-1 and TRBJ2-5; tentatively, D is TRBD2 (6 bases). CDR3 length: 15 residues. Germline CDR1 MNHNS, CDR2 SASEGT. V lost 6 bases and J lost 2, with 16 bases in between. CDR3 sequence: CASSHGPGEQETQYF. CDR3 in DNA: TGTGCCAGCAGCCACGGGCCGGGGGAACAAGAGACCCAGTACTTC.

The rearrangement joins TRBV6-1 to TRBJ2-1; D might be TRBD1 (6 bases). Germline CDR1 and CDR2: MNHNS and SASEGT. The ends were cut back, 4 bases at V and 3 bases at J, with 10 bases in the middle. This CDR3 is built from 14 residues. The CDR3 is CASSGLRGYNEQFF. CDR3 in DNA: TGTGCCAGCAGTGGACTCAGGGGCTACAATGAGCAGTTCTTC.

This rearrangement joins TRBV4-1 to TRBJ1-2, with 7 bases lining up with TRBD1. J gave up 8 bases and V 2 bases, and 5 bases lay outside the gene matches. This CDR3 is 13 amino acids long. Germline loops: CDR1 MGHRA, CDR2 YSYEKL. CDR3 region: CASSQSTGDGYTF. As DNA, the CDR3 is TGCGCCAGCAGCCAATCCACAGGGGACGGCTACACCTTC.

The rearrangement joins TRBV7-3 to TRBJ2-3, with a weak D call TRBD1 (5 bases). Germline V CDR1 and CDR2: SGHTA, FQGTGA. This CDR3 spans 16 amino acids. V was trimmed by 5 bases and J by 4 bases, leaving 19 bases between them. The CDR3, as DNA: TGTGCCAGCAGCCCTAGACAGTTATCCCCCCCAGATACGCAGTATTTT. This sequence encodes CASSPRQLSPPDTQYF. The whole variable domain, filled in from reference TRBV7-3 and TRBJ2-3, reads GAGVSQTPSNKVTEKGKYVELRCDPISGHTALYWYRQSLGQGPEFLIYFQGTGAADDSGLPNDRFFAVRPEGSVSTLKIQRTERGDSAVYLCASSPRQLSPPDTQYFGPGTRLTVL.

Ten or more counts support this clonotype. The rearrangement joins TRBV7-8 to TRBJ1-6; no definite D call. V lost 1 base to trimming and J lost 8 bases, with 9 bases between them. The CDR3 sequence is 14 residues long. Germline lookup yields CDR1 SGHVS and CDR2 FQNEAQ. CDR3: CASSLETEHSPLHF. The CDR3 DNA sequence: TGTGCCAGCAGCTTAGAGACGGAACATTCACCCCTCCACTTT.

This clonotype was recorded at least ten times. The rearrangement links TRBV7-2 to TRBJ2-3, with 7 bases matching TRBD2. Germline V gene data show CDR1 as SGHTA and CDR2 as FQGNSA. CDR3 length equals 14 residues. Trimming cost V 2 bases and J 5 bases; bases outside gene matches: 4. The CDR3 protein is CASSLSLAGDTQYF. Here the CDR3 DNA reads TGTGCCAGCAGCTTATCCTTAGCGGGAGATACGCAGTATTTT.

The chain employs TRBV29-1 and TRBJ2-3, with TRBD2 identical over 12 bases. The V and J ends lost 3 bases and 2 bases, in that order; junction bases with no gene match: 3. This CDR3 has 15 amino acids. CDR1 SQVTM and CDR2 ANQGSEA come from the germline V gene. CDR3 region: CSVETSGSITDTQYF. The CDR3 bases are TGCAGCGTTGAGACTAGCGGGAGTATCACAGATACGCAGTATTTT.

This clonotype was seen many times. The V and J genes are TRBV5-1 and TRBJ2-3, with TRBD2 matching over 10 bases. The CDR3 runs to 15 residues. CDR1 is SGHRS, CDR2 YFSETQ, per germline. V gave up 2 bases and J gave up 4 bases; unmatched junction bases: 4. The CDR3 is CASSLAGGPADTQYF. The CDR3 coding sequence is TGCGCCAGCAGCTTAGCGGGAGGGCCGGCAGATACGCAGTATTTT.

This clonotype appeared many times. The J gene is TRBJ1-2, the V gene TRBV11-2; D is undetermined. Trimming cost V 3 bases and J 6 bases, with 5 bases left between them. Germline CDR1 reads SGHAT; CDR2 reads FQNNGV. This CDR3 has 11 residues. DNA for the CDR3: TGTGCCAGCAGCTTCCGTAATGGCTACACCTTC. Its protein product is CASSFRNGYTF.

The V call is TRBV6-5, the J call TRBJ2-3; 7 nucleotides align to TRBD1. V shed 1 base, J shed 1 base, and the junction held 8 bases outside the gene matches. Germline V gene data show CDR1 as MNHEY and CDR2 as SVGAGI. The CDR3 extends over 17 amino acids. The CDR3 spells CASSYWTGPEGTDTQYF. As DNA, the CDR3 is TGTGCCAGCAGTTACTGGACAGGTCCGGAGGGCACAGATACGCAGTATTTT.

This clonotype has a handful of counts. A much larger clone sits a single nucleotide away, making a read error possible. The rearrangement links TRBV12-3 or TRBV12-4 to TRBJ1-1, with a tentative D call TRBD1 (6 bases). CDR3 length: 16 residues. The V and J ends lost 5 bases and 0 bases respectively, with 16 bases between them. The DNA of the CDR3 is TGTGCCAGCAGTCCCCATCGGGGGCGCATGAACACTGAAGCTTTCTTT. Protein product: CASSPHRGRMNTEAFF.

V gene TRBV7-2 combines with J gene TRBJ2-3, with a possible D match to TRBD2 (6 bases). Germline CDR1 reads SGHTA; CDR2 reads FQGNSA. The ends were cut back, 6 bases at V and 0 bases at J, with 19 bases in the middle. This CDR3 is 17 amino acids long. The CDR3 nucleotides are TGTGCCAGCAGGGGGGGTGGATTCGCGGCTAGCACAGATACGCAGTATTTT. It translates to CASRGGGFAASTDTQYF.

To note about this clonotype: A single base separates this from a much larger clone, so it may be a read error. The V and J genes are TRBV2 and TRBJ2-1; D unresolved. CDR1 is SNHLY, CDR2 FYNNEI, per germline. The CDR3 consists of 12 residues. Trimming cost V 7 bases and J 11 bases, with 15 bases left between them. DNA of the CDR3: TGTGCCAGCACCGAAGTCGCGGTTCAGCAGTTCTTC. Encoded protein: CASTEVAVQQFF.

This clonotype was seen at least ten times. The chain has TRBV18 and TRBJ2-1, with D perhaps matching TRBD1 or TRBD2 (5 bases each). The V end was cut by 5 bases, the J end by 0 bases, with 11 bases between. The CDR3 is 15 amino acids. Germline V gene lookup returns CDR1 KGHSH and CDR2 LQKENI. CDR3 DNA: TGTGCCAGCTCATCGGGGCTGAGCTCCTACAATGAGCAGTTCTTC. Translation: CASSSGLSSYNEQFF.

This clonotype was found a few times. V usage is TRBV12-5 and J usage is TRBJ2-2; 8 bases match TRBD2. Trimming at V came to 3 bases and at J to 3 bases, leaving 9 bases not matched to a gene. This CDR3 has 17 residues. Germline V gives CDR1 LGHNT, CDR2 FRNRAP. In DNA, the CDR3 is TGTGCTAGTGGTTTCGGGTTGAGCGGGAGATACACCGGGGAGCTGTTTTTT. It yields the protein CASGFGLSGRYTGELFF.

This clonotype was recorded many times. CDR3 DNA sequence: TGTGCCAGCAGCACGGGGACAGCAAGGGGTTACGAGCAGTACTTC. Translating gives CASSTGTARGYEQYF. The rearrangement joins TRBV7-2 to TRBJ2-7, with 7 bases identical to TRBD1. Trimming removed 5 bases from V and 4 bases from J; junction bases left unmatched: 11. Germline-derived CDR1 and CDR2 are SGHTA and FQGNSA. The CDR3 sequence is 15 residues long.

DNA for the CDR3: TGCAGCGTTGTTGGGACAGACACCTACGAGCAGTACTTC. This translates into CSVVGTDTYEQYF. The rearrangement uses TRBV29-1 and TRBJ2-7, with TRBD1 matching 7 bases. The CDR3 consists of 13 residues. The V gene's germline CDR1 is SQVTM and CDR2 ANQGSEA. V was pared by 4 bases and J by 2 bases, with 5 bases of the junction left unmatched.

The chain employs TRBV27 and TRBJ2-5; D may correspond to TRBD1 or TRBD2 (5 bases each). V was cut by 3 bases and J by 1 base, with 21 bases left in between. The CDR3 totals 18 residues. Per germline, CDR1 MNHEY and CDR2 SMNVEV (reference sequence). In nucleotides, the CDR3 is TGTGCCAGCAGTTTTAGAAAGGTAAGGGGACCAGCCCAAGAGACCCAGTACTTC. Translating gives CASSFRKVRGPAQETQYF.